The rows below give T cell receptor beta chains drawn from one sample of a study of blood T cell repertoires in COVID-19. Sequenced by immunoSEQ multiplex PCR; TCRdb stores in-frame clones only, minus some. In the table there are 140,000 to 150,000 clones, around 80% of which are singletons. The sample was peripheral blood. The receptors stem from a woman aged 60 to 75 with acute or convalescent COVID-19. CDR3s include the opening cysteine and the closing phenylalanine or tryptophan. The D gene is left open where the match is weak. Only some rows state a clone size, as once, few, many or a class for expanded clones.

>TRBD1|-|TRBJ2-7|TRBV25-1
TGTGCCAGCAGTGAATCCCCTTTTGGGACAGGGCGCTACGAGCAGTACTTC
CASSESPFGTGRYEQYF
>-|-|TRBJ2-5|TRBV6-2/TRBV6-3
TGTGCCAGCAGTAAGGACTCCGAGCTAGTGTACCAAGAGACCCAGTACTTC
CASSKDSELVYQETQYF
>TRBD2|-|TRBJ2-2|TRBV27
TGTGCCAGCAGTTTCCAACTAGCGGGAGGGATCTCGAACACCGGGGAGCTGTTTTTT
CASSFQLAGGISNTGELFF
>TRBD2|-|TRBJ2-1|TRBV28
TGTGCCAGCAGTCCGGGACTAGCGGGAGGGTATTCCCACAATGAGCAGTTCTTC
CASSPGLAGGYSHNEQFF
>TRBD2|few|TRBJ2-3|TRBV19
TGTGCCAGTAGTATCCTTGGCGGGAGGATCTCAGATACGCAGTATTTT
CASSILGGRISDTQYF
>-|-|TRBJ1-2|TRBV28
TGTGCCAGCAGTTTGCAGGGGTGGTCTGGCTACACCTTC
CASSLQGWSGYTF
>TRBD1|-|TRBJ2-1|TRBV7-3
TGTGCCAGCAGCTTCAGGGGACAGGGCTCCTACAATGAGCAGTTCTTC
CASSFRGQGSYNEQFF
>-|-|TRBJ2-7|TRBV10-1
TGCGCCAGCAGTGAAGCCTGGTCCGAGCAGTACTTC
CASSEAWSEQYF
>TRBD2|-|TRBJ2-4|TRBV4-2
TGTGCCAGCAGCCAGTATACTAGCGGGAGGTTAGCCAAAAACATTCAGTACTTC
CASSQYTSGRLAKNIQYF
>-|-|TRBJ1-2|TRBV5-1
TGCGCCAGCAGCAAAGAAGTAGGGGGAAACTATGGCTACACCTTC
CASSKEVGGNYGYTF
>TRBD2|-|TRBJ2-3|TRBV6-6
TGTGCCAGCAGTTACCTAGCGGGAGTGGCAAATACGCAGTATTTT
CASSYLAGVANTQYF
>TRBD2|-|TRBJ2-1|TRBV28
TGTGCCAGCAGTGTACGACTAGCGGGGGATAACAATGAGCAGTTCTTC
CASSVRLAGDNNEQFF
>-|once|TRBJ1-2|TRBV21-1
TGTGCCAGCAGCACAAATATACAGGGTATAAACACCTTC
CASSTNIQGINTF
>-|once|TRBJ1-6|TRBV5-1
TGCGCCAGCAGCTTGGCCGTAGGGGCACCCCTCCACTTT
CASSLAVGAPLHF
>TRBD2|-|TRBJ2-3|TRBV4-2
TGTGCCAGCAGCCAAGGAAAACTAGCGGGAGGTCCTTCACCCTATGATACGCAGTATTTT
CASSQGKLAGGPSPYDTQYF
>TRBD2|-|TRBJ2-2|TRBV7-8
TGTGCCAGCCGGGGACTAGCGAGCGGGGAGCTGTTTTTT
CASRGLASGELFF
>TRBD1|-|TRBJ1-3|TRBV5-1
TGCGCCAGCAGCCTGGAGACAGGGCTACGGGGAAACACCATATATTTT
CASSLETGLRGNTIYF
>-|many|TRBJ1-1|TRBV11-1
TGTGCCAGCAGCTTCTCCGGGCCCCAGGGCACTGAAGCTTTCTTT
CASSFSGPQGTEAFF
>-|-|TRBJ2-1|TRBV28
TGTGCCAGCAGCTACCCACCAAGCTCCTACAATGAGCAGTTCTTC
CASSYPPSSYNEQFF
>-|-|TRBJ2-1|TRBV7-8
TGTGCCAGCAGCTTAGTAACAGGGAGTGAGCAGTTCTTC
CASSLVTGSEQFF
>TRBD1|many|TRBJ1-2|TRBV6-5
TGTGCCAGCAGCCCGGGACAGTCCTATGGCTACACCTTC
CASSPGQSYGYTF
>TRBD2|-|TRBJ2-1|TRBV5-1
TGCGCCAATCCTCAGCGGGAGTACAATGAGCAGTTCTTC
CANPQREYNEQFF
>-|-|TRBJ1-4|TRBV7-9
TGTGCCAGCAGTCCCTGGGGAGGCGAAAAACTGTTTTTT
CASSPWGGEKLFF
>-|-|TRBJ1-1|TRBV6-2/TRBV6-3
TGTGCCAGCAGTAACACAGGTGAAGCTTTCTTT
CASSNTGEAFF
>-|once|TRBJ2-5|TRBV18
TGTGCCAGCTCACCGGGCCCCACAGGGTCCCAAGAGACCCAGTACTTC
CASSPGPTGSQETQYF
>-|few|TRBJ1-5|TRBV7-7
TGTGCCAGCAACGCCCGGACAGTTTCTTCTTGGCCCCAGCATTTT
CASNARTVSSWPQHF
>-|-|TRBJ1-2|TRBV27
TGTGCCAGCAGCCCCGGGGGGAAAAGTAGCTATGGCTACACCTTC
CASSPGGKSSYGYTF
>-|-|TRBJ2-7|TRBV13
TGTGCCAGCAGCTTAGGACTATCCTACGAGCAGTACTTC
CASSLGLSYEQYF
>TRBD1|once|TRBJ1-2|TRBV30
TGTGCCTGGACTAAGACAGGGATTGTCGTTGGCTACACCTTC
CAWTKTGIVVGYTF
>TRBD1|once|TRBJ1-1|TRBV15
TGTGCCACCAGCAAACAGGGGTTTCGGAACACTGAAGCTTTCTTT
CATSKQGFRNTEAFF
>-|few|TRBJ1-2|TRBV28
TGTGCCAGCAGTCACGGGGAGGCCTATGGCTACACCTTC
CASSHGEAYGYTF
>-|-|TRBJ2-7|TRBV2
TGTGCCAGCAGTGAAACCCAGGGGACCTACGAGCAGTACTTC
CASSETQGTYEQYF
>TRBD1|few|TRBJ2-1|TRBV11-2
TGTGCCAGCAGCTTAGTGACAGGGAATATAGGCAATGAGCAGTTCTTC
CASSLVTGNIGNEQFF
>TRBD2|-|TRBJ2-3|TRBV5-1
TGCGCCAGCAGCTTACTGGTGGGAACTAGCGGCACAGATACGCAGTATTTT
CASSLLVGTSGTDTQYF
>-|-|TRBJ2-7|TRBV7-2
TGTGCCAGCAGAGGCGGCCTAAAGAACTACGAGCAGTACTTC
CASRGGLKNYEQYF
>-|-|TRBJ1-1|TRBV5-4
TGTGCCAGCAGCTCGCCCCCTCGGGGCACTGAAGCTTTCTTT
CASSSPPRGTEAFF
>TRBD1|once|TRBJ1-6|TRBV6-5
TGTGCCAGCAGTCCGGGACAGAAAAATTCACCCCTCCACTTT
CASSPGQKNSPLHF
>TRBD2|-|TRBJ2-3|TRBV6-1
TGTGCCAGCAGTGAGCTAGCGGGCAGAGGCACAGATACGCAGTATTTT
CASSELAGRGTDTQYF
>-|-|TRBJ2-3|TRBV6-5
TGTGCCAGCAGTTACTCGCGGGGCACAGATACGCAGTATTTT
CASSYSRGTDTQYF
>-|-|TRBJ2-3|TRBV19
TGTGCCAGTAGTATTTCTAGCGTTGGCACAGATACGCAGTATTTT
CASSISSVGTDTQYF
>-|-|TRBJ2-5|TRBV5-4
TGTGCCAGCAGCTTACGGACTGCCCCTGGGAAGACCCAGTACTTC
CASSLRTAPGKTQYF
>-|-|TRBJ1-5|TRBV21-1
TGTTGGGCCGGGACAGGGGGCACACGCAATCAGCCCCAGCATTTT
CWAGTGGTRNQPQHF
>-|-|TRBJ1-2|TRBV18
TGTGCCAGCTCACCGTGGCAGGACTATGGCTACACCTTC
CASSPWQDYGYTF
>TRBD2|-|TRBJ2-3|TRBV11-3
TGTGCCAGCAGCCCGGGACTAGCGGGAGGGCCTTTAGCCACAGATACGCAGTATTTT
CASSPGLAGGPLATDTQYF
>TRBD1|-|TRBJ1-4|TRBV30
TGTGCCAGCCGCTGGACAGGGGGAATCAATGAAAAACTGTTTTTT
CASRWTGGINEKLFF